This T cell receptor beta chain was captured in a study of human T cells and chemical hapten exposure. Study at large: Upper back patch tests used 0.01% DPC, scored after 6 days.

The library gave individual cDNA molecules unique molecular identifiers. TCRdb passed the RACE reads through MiXCR, listing each CDR3 protein once. The table includes fewer than 100,000 distinct CDR3 sequences, roughly a tenth detected once. This clonotype was counted only a few times. What it binds is not known. Time point: patch test 2, 6 weeks after DPC sensitization. The treatment was: therapeutic diphenylcyclopropenone sensitization with weekly scalp DPC. Germline V gives CDR1 MDHEN, CDR2 SYDVKM. The V and J ends lost 2 bases and 4 bases respectively, with 12 bases between them. CDR3 size: 14 residues. Study-level points and caveats: Large CDR3 similarity clusters arose significantly more often from expanded TCRs than from controls. With alopecia, donors may have immune responses unlike healthy people's.

The source was whole blood, collected in connection with sensitization to the hapten diphenylcyclopropenone (DPC). This chain links TRBV28 with TRBJ2-7, with D possibly matching TRBD1 (6 bases). The TCR originated in a woman between 40 and 50 years old with alopecia areata. Some clones in this sample may be carry-over from other donors' samples. The CDR3 region is CASSLPLTGYEQYF. Here the CDR3 DNA reads TGTGCCAGCAGTTTACCCCTCACAGGGTACGAGCAGTACTTC.